This TCR beta chain was documented in a study of T-cell memory formation after mild COVID-19. Study conclusions and caveats: Within pre-infection memory, some responding clones were found, suggesting cross-reactive memory joined. The study found contracting CD4+ clones mainly in CM and EM and contracting CD8+ clones in EMRA.

5'RACE primed from the constant segment yielded TCR alpha and TCR beta cDNA libraries bearing sample barcodes and UMIs. TCRdb re-called the 5' RACE reads with MiXCR, one entry per CDR3 protein. Here the sample spans roughly 610,000 distinct CDR3 sequences, about 18% being singletons. The CDR3 has 10 amino acids. Germline CDR1 reads KGHDR; CDR2 reads SFDVKD. V was clipped by 3 bases and J by 9 bases, with 2 bases between them. Notes on this clonotype: Its matching antigen is unknown.

Sequenced sample: PBMCs or a T cell subset sorted from them (not recorded which). The receptor comes from an adult woman who had mild COVID-19 (a few samples of this study predate the infection). Cell type and time point are not known. The rearrangement uses TRBV24-1 and TRBJ2-1; no reliable D call. The CDR3 DNA sequence: TGTGCCACCAGTGATGGTGAGCAGTTCTTC. This encodes CATSDGEQFF.